One sample yielded the 26 T cell receptor beta chains listed below, sequenced in a study of cytomegalovirus exposure and HLA in healthy donors. The PCR contained 60 Vbeta and 13 Jbeta primers. Sequenced by immunoSEQ multiplex PCR; TCRdb stores in-frame clones only, minus some. The sample has some 130,000 clones; almost 80% are singletons. The sample was PBMCs. All receptors derive from a female donor in good health and CMV-seronegative.

This chain uses TRBV7-2 with TRBJ2-5, with a weak D call TRBD1 (6 bases). The germline V and J ends were trimmed by 3 bases and 2 bases, with 16 bases remaining between them. This CDR3 is 16 amino acids long. Germline loops: CDR1 SGHTA, CDR2 FQGNSA. CDR3 loop: CASSLGTGPLQETQYF. In DNA, the CDR3 is TGTGCCAGCAGCTTGGGAACAGGGCCTCTACAAGAGACCCAGTACTTC.

This chain uses TRBV4-1 with TRBJ2-3, with 11 bases lining up with TRBD1. Germline CDR1 reads MGHRA; CDR2 reads YSYEKL. The CDR3 covers 15 residues. The J segment lost 4 bases and the V segment lost 3 bases, leaving 3 bases of the junction unmatched. The CDR3 DNA follows: TGCGCCAGCAGCCATCCGGGACAGGGGGCAGATACGCAGTATTTT. It encodes CASSHPGQGADTQYF.

This chain links TRBV19 with TRBJ1-4, with D hard to call. Germline values: CDR1 LNHDA, CDR2 SQIVND (reference sequence). Trimming took off 7 bases at V and 4 bases at J, with 16 bases between the two ends. This CDR3 comprises 15 residues. The CDR3 DNA reads as TGTGCCAGTAAATCTCGGACTGGAAGTAATGAAAAACTGTTTTTT. Protein sequence: CASKSRTGSNEKLFF.

This chain uses TRBV7-2 with TRBJ2-1; TRBD2 matches 12 bases. The J segment lost 7 bases and the V segment lost 6 bases, leaving 10 bases of the junction unmatched. In germline, CDR1 is SGHTA, CDR2 FQGNSA. This CDR3 region has 16 residues. The CDR3 here is CASSFPSGRAGNEQFF. The CDR3 DNA follows: TGTGCCAGCAGTTTTCCTAGCGGGAGGGCGGGTAATGAGCAGTTCTTC. The full variable domain, completed using reference TRBV7-2 and TRBJ2-1, is GAGVSQSPSNKVTEKGKDVELRCDPISGHTALYWYRQSLGQGLEFLIYFQGNSAPDKSGLPSDRFSAERTGGSVSTLTIQRTQQEDSAVYLCASSFPSGRAGNEQFFGPGTRLTVL.

CDR3 in amino acids: CASSPRDFGTSQFF. CDR3 nucleotide sequence: TGCGCCAGCAGCCCCCGGGACTTTGGTACCTCCCAGTTCTTC. J is TRBJ2-1 and V is TRBV5-1; D might be TRBD2 (6 bases). V was shortened by 4 bases and J by 13 bases, with 21 bases between the two germline ends. The V gene's germline CDR1 is SGHRS and CDR2 YFSETQ. This CDR3 has 14 residues.

The rearrangement uses TRBV2 and TRBJ2-1; D possibly corresponds to TRBD1 (6 bases). The V gene lost 2 bases and the J gene lost 2 bases, with 13 bases spanning the gap. There are 16 residues in the CDR3. Per germline, CDR1 SNHLY and CDR2 FYNNEI. The CDR3: CASSEFGQGPYNEQFF. CDR3 coding DNA: TGTGCCAGCAGTGAATTTGGCCAGGGGCCCTACAATGAGCAGTTCTTC.

The count of this clone is one. The chain carries TRBV6-1 and TRBJ2-2; 12 bases map to TRBD2. The CDR3 has 14 amino acids. Germline lookup yields CDR1 MNHNS and CDR2 SASEGT. J gave up 4 bases and V 10 bases, and 4 bases lay outside the gene matches. The DNA of the CDR3 is TGTGCCACTACGACTAGCGGGGGCACCGGGGAGCTGTTTTTT. Encoded protein: CATTTSGGTGELFF.

The rearrangement uses TRBV7-9 and TRBJ1-2; 7 nucleotides align to TRBD1. Germline V gene data show CDR1 as SEHNR and CDR2 as FQNEAQ (reference sequence). The length of the CDR3 is 14 residues. The V and J ends lost 5 bases and 7 bases, in that order; junction bases with no gene match: 10. This CDR3 reads CASSGDRERTGYTF. The CDR3, as DNA: TGTGCCAGCAGCGGCGACAGGGAGCGGACTGGCTACACCTTC.

The CDR3, as DNA: TGCGCCAGCAGCGCGAGATCTAGCGGGGGGAACAATGAGCAGTTCTTC. This codes for CASSARSSGGNNEQFF. The chain employs TRBV5-1 and TRBJ2-1; 11 nucleotides match TRBD2. The CDR3 loop spans 16 amino acids. Losses at the gene ends were 4 bases for V and 5 bases for J; bases not matched to a gene: 8. CDR1 is SGHRS and CDR2 is YFSETQ in the germline V gene.

This clone has just a few counts. This chain connects TRBV9 to TRBJ1-4; TRBD1 is a possible D gene (6 bases). Germline CDR1 is SGDLS and CDR2 is YYNGEE. This CDR3 contains 14 residues. V was shortened by 6 bases and J by 5 bases, with 14 bases between the two germline ends. CDR3 amino acids: CASTPTGRNEKLFF. CDR3 nucleotide sequence: TGTGCCAGCACCCCGACAGGACGAAATGAAAAACTGTTTTTT.

A single count supports this clone. The rearrangement uses TRBV28 and TRBJ1-5, with 7 nucleotides matching TRBD1. The CDR3 is 15 residues long. Unmatched junction bases numbered 9, after V lost 8 bases and J lost 2 bases. Germline V CDR1 and CDR2: MDHEN, SYDVKM. The CDR3 DNA reads as TGTGCCAGCGTAATAGGAGGGGGCGGCAATCAGCCCCAGCATTTT. Protein product: CASVIGGGGNQPQHF.

The rearrangement joins TRBV20-1 to TRBJ2-1; D remains unclear. This CDR3 region has 11 residues. Germline CDR1 DFQATT, CDR2 SNEGSKA (reference sequence). V was pared by 0 bases and J by 10 bases, with 7 bases between. CDR3 amino acids: CSAREEREQFF. In nucleotides, the CDR3 is TGCAGTGCTAGAGAGGAGAGAGAGCAGTTCTTC.

Only a few counts were recorded for this clone. J is TRBJ2-7 and V is TRBV4-3; D might be TRBD1 (6 bases). From germline, CDR1 is LGHNA and CDR2 YSLEER. The V end lost 0 bases, the J end lost 2 bases, and 11 bases lay between the germline ends. This CDR3 comprises 15 residues. The CDR3 DNA sequence: TGCGCCAGCAGCCAAGATCAGGGGAGCACCTACGAGCAGTACTTC. Translating it yields CASSQDQGSTYEQYF.

The chain employs TRBV5-4 and TRBJ1-6, with D possibly TRBD1 on 6 matching bases. CDR1 SGHNT and CDR2 YYREEE come from the germline V gene (reference sequence). The germline V and J ends were trimmed by 3 bases and 3 bases, with 10 bases remaining between them. CDR3 length equals 15 residues. The CDR3 region is CASSSGQIYNSPLHF. The CDR3 DNA sequence: TGTGCCAGCAGCTCGGGACAAATCTATAATTCACCCCTCCACTTT.

V is TRBV28 and J is TRBJ2-7; D is ambiguous. The CDR3 sequence is 16 residues long. V was shortened by 4 bases and J by 3 bases, with 19 bases between the two germline ends. Germline V gene data show CDR1 as MDHEN and CDR2 as SYDVKM. Written as DNA, the CDR3 is TGTGCCAGCAGTTCGGTCGGTGCGTTACGGTTCTACGAGCAGTACTTC. As protein: CASSSVGALRFYEQYF.

The V call is TRBV19, the J call TRBJ1-2; 7 bases match TRBD1. The trim removed 3 bases at V and 8 bases at J, leaving 9 bases unmatched. Per germline, CDR1 LNHDA and CDR2 SQIVND (reference sequence). The CDR3 covers 14 residues. The CDR3 spells CASSIWTGPGGYTF. The CDR3 nucleotides read TGTGCCAGTAGTATCTGGACAGGCCCGGGGGGCTACACCTTC. Complete variable domain (other parts from reference TRBV19 and TRBJ1-2): DGGITQSPKYLFRKEGQNVTLSCEQNLNHDAMYWYRQDPGQGLRLIYYSQIVNDFQKGDIAEGYSVSREKKESFPLTVTSAQKNPTAFYLCASSIWTGPGGYTFGSGTRLTVV.

J is TRBJ2-7 and V is TRBV27; 11 positions match TRBD2. J was trimmed by 8 bases and V by 0 bases; bases with no gene match: 3. Germline assignment: CDR1 MNHEY and CDR2 SMNVEV (reference sequence). CDR3 length: 14 residues. CDR3 in DNA: TGTGCCAGCAGTTTATCGCCTAGCGGGAGGAAGCAGTACTTC. Its protein product is CASSLSPSGRKQYF.

The gene calls are TRBV21-1 and TRBJ2-2; the table's D call, TRBD2, has no DNA check behind it. TRBV21-1 constitutes a pseudogene. This CDR3 contains 19 residues. The CDR3 region has the DNA TGTGCCAGCAGCGCGGACCGCTGGTTAGCGGGAGGGCCCCCCGGGGAGCTGTTTTTT. Translation gives CASSADRWLAGGPPGELFF.

The chain carries TRBV11-2 and TRBJ1-3; no clear D. CDR3 length: 14 residues. Trimming pared 0 bases from V and 0 bases from J, leaving 3 bases between. Germline CDR1 SGHAT, CDR2 FQNNGV. The CDR3 nucleotides are TGTGCCAGCAGCTTAGACTTCTCTGGAAACACCATATATTTT. Its protein is CASSLDFSGNTIYF.

CDR3 region: CASSRTTGTGTGANVLTF. CDR3 in DNA: TGCGCCAGCAGCCGGACAACCGGGACAGGGACTGGGGCCAACGTCCTGACTTTC. The chain combines TRBV4-3 with TRBJ2-6; TRBD1 aligns across 9 bases. The trim removed 4 bases at V and 2 bases at J, leaving 9 bases unmatched. Germline loops: CDR1 LGHNA, CDR2 YSLEER. The CDR3 runs to 18 residues.

V usage is TRBV7-9 and J usage is TRBJ2-5, with D hard to call. The CDR3 length is 12 residues. V was clipped by 1 base and J by 11 bases, with 11 bases between them. Germline V gene data show CDR1 as SEHNR and CDR2 as FQNEAQ (reference sequence). The CDR3 nucleotides read TGTGCCAGCAGCTTAGATAACAGTCCTCAGTACTTC. Translated, it gives CASSLDNSPQYF.

This chain connects TRBV15 to TRBJ2-1, with TRBD2 as a possible D gene (5 bases). The CDR3 runs to 15 residues. Trimming took off 3 bases at V and 0 bases at J, with 9 bases between the two ends. The germline CDR1 and CDR2 sequences are LNHNV and YYDKDF (reference sequence). Here the CDR3 reads CATSRRESSYNEQFF. For the CDR3, the DNA is TGTGCCACCAGCAGGAGGGAGAGCTCCTACAATGAGCAGTTCTTC.

This clone came up a few times. The junction and the germline gene differ at one end; a read error may be behind it. The CDR3 region has the DNA TGCGCCAGCAGCCAAGATTTTAGCGGGAGCGGCAATGAGCAGTTCTTC. It yields the protein CASSQDFSGSGNEQFF. The rearrangement uses TRBV7-2 and TRBJ2-1, with 9 bases fitting TRBD2. The CDR3 contains 16 residues. Germline-derived CDR1 and CDR2 are SGHTA and FQGNSA.

The V and J genes are TRBV2 and TRBJ1-2; 10 bases agree with TRBD1. CDR1 is SNHLY and CDR2 is FYNNEI in the germline V gene. The CDR3 is 15 amino acids. Trimming at V came to 4 bases and at J to 7 bases, leaving 9 bases not matched to a gene. The CDR3 sequence: CASSGTGGVGGGYTF. The CDR3 DNA reads TGTGCCAGCAGTGGGACAGGGGGGGTCGGCGGTGGCTACACCTTC.

In its sample, this clone was seen once. This chain's CDR3 is CASSVASGETQYF. Written as DNA, the CDR3 is TGTGCCAGCAGCGTCGCCTCGGGGGAGACCCAGTACTTC. The chain uses TRBV21-1 and TRBJ2-5; the D call in the table, TRBD2, was not verified against the DNA. TRBV21-1 is a recognized pseudogene. The CDR3 extends over 13 amino acids.

This clone was seen just once. Compared with germline, one end of the junction differs, possibly owing to a read error. V usage is TRBV5-6 and J usage is TRBJ2-1, with 7 positions matching TRBD1. The CDR3 has 16 amino acids. Germline CDR1 reads SGHDT; CDR2 reads YYEEEE. CDR3 amino acids: CASRKRQGGPYNKQFF. CDR3 in DNA: TGTGCCAGCAGAAAGAGACAGGGCGGACCCTACAATAAGCAGTTCTTC.